A single sample gave rise to the 25 T cell receptor beta chains below, sequenced in a study of T cells expressing NK-cell markers. With the 5' RACE reads reprocessed, TCRdb shows one record per CDR3 protein and no DNA. Its clone listing holds about 370,000 distinct CDR3 sequences. Sequencing was done on a sample of blood T cells: a sorted CD56 or NKG2C T cell subset, CD4+ or CD8+ T cells, or bulk PBMC T cells (not recorded which). Receptor source: a woman between 45 and 60 years old in good health.

V is TRBV28 and J is TRBJ2-4; TCRdb picks TRBD2, but there is no DNA to check that call. Germline V CDR1 and CDR2: MDHEN, SYDVKM. CDR3 size: 12 residues. The CDR3 is CASSLPGLAQYF.

V usage is TRBV30 and J usage is TRBJ2-7; the TCRdb D gene call, TRBD2, has no DNA to confirm it. CDR1 is GTSNPN, CDR2 SVGIG, per germline (reference sequence). The CDR3 length is 14 residues. The CDR3 loop is CAWSSGGRIYEQYF.

The chain employs TRBV10-3 and TRBJ2-1; TCRdb names TRBD2, which stays unverified in the absence of DNA. CDR1 ENHRY and CDR2 SYGVKD come from the germline V gene. The CDR3 runs to 16 residues. The CDR3 sequence: CAISEMGTSWYNEQFF.

The genes are TRBV7-2 and TRBJ2-2; the D call from TCRdb, TRBD2, cannot be confirmed without DNA. The CDR3 sequence is 16 residues long. Germline-derived CDR1 and CDR2 are SGHTA and FQGNSA. The CDR3 region is CASSSGLAGTSGELFF.

The chain combines TRBV7-9 with TRBJ2-1; TCRdb gives TRBD2 as the D gene, but with no DNA this cannot be confirmed. Germline V CDR1 and CDR2: SEHNR, FQNEAQ (reference sequence). This CDR3 has 16 residues. CDR3 sequence reads: CASSSQGSGHQNEQFF.

The rearrangement joins TRBV3-1 to TRBJ2-5; there is no DNA to check the TCRdb D call of TRBD2. The CDR3 consists of 14 residues. In germline, CDR1 is LGHDT, CDR2 YNNKEL (reference sequence). The CDR3 loop is CASSQSSGGETQYF.

The rearrangement joins TRBV4-1 to TRBJ2-1; TCRdb outputs TRBD2, but without DNA this stays unchecked. The CDR3 contains 16 residues. The germline V gene encodes CDR1 MGHRA and CDR2 YSYEKL. CDR3 loop: CASSLRLGSGPNEQFF.

The genes are TRBV4-1 and TRBJ1-4. The germline V gene has CDR1 MGHRA and CDR2 YSYEKL. CDR3 size: 13 residues. The CDR3 sequence: CASSRLTGEKLFF.

The rearrangement joins TRBV6-5 to TRBJ2-7; the D call from TCRdb, TRBD1, cannot be confirmed without DNA. Germline CDR1 reads MNHEY; CDR2 reads SVGAGI. The length of the CDR3 is 13 residues. CDR3 region: CASSYRGDYEQYF.

The CDR3 here is CASSPVYLSNEQFF. The chain links TRBV7-8 to TRBJ2-1; the D call from TCRdb, TRBD1, cannot be confirmed without DNA. CDR3 length: 14 residues. Germline CDR1 is SGHVS and CDR2 is FQNEAQ.

The genes are TRBV20-1 and TRBJ1-1; absent DNA, TCRdb's TRBD1 call cannot be checked. Looked up from germline, CDR1 is DFQATT and CDR2 is SNEGSKA (reference sequence). This CDR3 spans 13 amino acids. The CDR3 here is CSAVSGEGTEAFF.

The CDR3 loop reads CASSPQGQGGYGYTF. This chain joins TRBV7-8 and TRBJ1-2; checking the TCRdb D call of TRBD1 is not possible without DNA. The CDR3 is 15 residues long. Germline loops: CDR1 SGHVS, CDR2 FQNEAQ.

The chain combines TRBV2 with TRBJ2-1; TCRdb indicates TRBD2, and absent DNA this call remains unverified. Germline values: CDR1 SNHLY, CDR2 FYNNEI. The length of the CDR3 is 17 residues. CDR3 protein: CASSLRLAGGWDNEQFF.

The rearrangement uses TRBV6-5 and TRBJ2-1; TCRdb names TRBD2, which stays unverified in the absence of DNA. The germline gives CDR1 MNHEY, CDR2 SVGAGI. The CDR3 has 15 amino acids. CDR3 loop: CASSYLGRSLNEQFF.

The rearrangement joins TRBV7-3 to TRBJ2-5; checking the TCRdb D call of TRBD2 is not possible without DNA. The CDR3 has 16 amino acids. In germline, CDR1 is SGHTA, CDR2 FQGTGA. The CDR3 loop is CASSFSGSRWGETQYF.

This chain uses TRBV20-1 with TRBJ1-3; TCRdb proposes TRBD1, but this gene call is untestable without DNA. The germline CDR1 and CDR2 sequences are DFQATT and SNEGSKA (reference sequence). The CDR3 loop spans 13 amino acids. The CDR3 sequence: CSATRTEIDTIYF.

The gene calls are TRBV21-1 and TRBJ2-5; TCRdb outputs TRBD2, but without DNA this stays unchecked. TRBV21-1 is designated a pseudogene. This CDR3 spans 16 amino acids. The CDR3 region is CASSKLLAGDEETQYF.

The chain combines TRBV4-1 with TRBJ2-2. Germline loops: CDR1 MGHRA, CDR2 YSYEKL. The CDR3 consists of 13 residues. The chain's CDR3 is CASSRTLLGELFF.

The gene calls are TRBV20-1 and TRBJ2-3; the TCRdb D gene call, TRBD1, has no DNA to confirm it. CDR1 and CDR2 from the germline V gene are DFQATT and SNEGSKA (reference sequence). There are 15 residues in the CDR3. The CDR3 here is CSARESGDRTDTQYF.

The chain employs TRBV5-1 and TRBJ2-1. This CDR3 comprises 14 residues. Germline values: CDR1 SGHRS, CDR2 YFSETQ. This chain's CDR3 is CASSLAPPYNEQFF.

The chain links TRBV9 to TRBJ2-3. This CDR3 region has 15 residues. Germline V gene lookup returns CDR1 SGDLS and CDR2 YYNGEE. The CDR3 is CASSVEGLASDTQYF.

The chain employs TRBV6-5 and TRBJ1-1; TCRdb picks TRBD1, but there is no DNA to check that call. The CDR3 spans 17 residues. CDR1 is MNHEY, CDR2 SVGAGI, per germline. CDR3 amino acids: CASSYLPGRQGRTEAFF.

The chain recombines TRBV19 with TRBJ2-2; TCRdb's D call of TRBD1 is untestable without DNA. This CDR3 comprises 16 residues. In germline, CDR1 is LNHDA, CDR2 SQIVND (reference sequence). The CDR3: CASSISPGANTGELFF.

The chain links TRBV5-1 to TRBJ2-1; the TCRdb D gene call, TRBD1, has no DNA to confirm it. The germline CDR1 and CDR2 sequences are SGHRS and YFSETQ. The CDR3 spans 15 residues. The CDR3 spells CASSSTQGLGNEQFF. The variable domain in full, completed from reference TRBV5-1 and TRBJ2-1, reads KAGVTQTPRYLIKTRGQQVTLSCSPISGHRSVSWYQQTPGQGLQFLFEYFSETQRNKGNFPGRFSGRQFSNSRSEMNVSTLELGDSALYLCASSSTQGLGNEQFFGPGTRLTVL.

The V call is TRBV20-1, the J call TRBJ2-4; absent DNA, TCRdb's TRBD1 call cannot be checked. The CDR3 loop spans 17 amino acids. Germline CDR1 and CDR2: DFQATT and SNEGSKA (reference sequence). CDR3 in amino acids: CSARDRWGQGAIQVQYF.